This TCR beta chain was identified during a study of Graves' ophthalmopathy and Graves' hyperthyroidism. As for the study in general: Stable hyperthyroidism denotes an absence of ophthalmopathy throughout 18 months of follow-up. Study outcomes and limitations: With a specificity of just over 72% and a sensitivity of 70% to 71%, the model predicted ophthalmopathy progression. Most expanded clonotypes in thyroid above 0.001 frequency also showed up in blood.

Many counts were recorded for this clonotype. What it recognizes is unknown. Germline trimming cut 3 bases from V and 9 bases from J; bases unmatched to any gene: 5. In germline, CDR1 is SGHVS, CDR2 FQNEAQ. There are 14 residues in the CDR3. TCR beta CDR3 regions were amplified from RNA transcripts. After a first-round RT-PCR with HTBI primers, a second-round multiplex PCR was run. TCRdb called the multiplex PCR reads again in MiXCR, with one record for every CDR3 protein. The sample carries approximately 1.2 million distinct CDR3 sequences, roughly 35% recorded once. Patients were diagnosed from clinical symptoms, serum thyroxine, TRAb, thyroid ultrasound and orbital computed tomography.

The gene calls are TRBV7-8 and TRBJ1-2; 12 bases align to TRBD1. Material: peripheral blood or thyroid tissue (not recorded which). The TCR comes from an adult man with Graves' hyperthyroidism. The CDR3 is CASSLGQGASSYTF. The CDR3 nucleotides read TGTGCCAGCAGCTTGGGACAGGGGGCATCGAGCTACACCTTC.